The 4 T cell receptor beta chains in this list originate from one sample, sequenced in a study of identical twins. TCRdb independently ran MiXCR on the 5' RACE reads; one entry per CDR3 protein. In the table there are about 520,000 distinct CDR3 sequences, under 25% of which are singletons. The same sample was also studied in work on T cells expressing NK-cell markers.

Input material: CD4+ T cells sorted from blood. Every receptor here comes from a woman aged 18 to 35 in good health.

This clonotype was observed a handful of times. The chain recombines TRBV4-1 with TRBJ1-2; possibly TRBD1 for D (5 bases). In germline, CDR1 is MGHRA, CDR2 YSYEKL. Trimming cost V 0 bases and J 10 bases, with 18 bases left between them. The CDR3 totals 15 residues. The CDR3, as DNA: TGCGCCAGCAGCCAAGATCATTGGGGGGAAAGTGTCTACACCTTC. This codes for CASSQDHWGESVYTF.

The rearrangement joins TRBV6-1 to TRBJ2-7, with 9 bases fitting TRBD2. V lost 6 bases and J lost 2; bases outside the gene matches: 11. The CDR3 loop spans 16 amino acids. CDR1 is MNHNS, CDR2 SASEGT, per germline. The CDR3: CASSLLGASGAYEQYF. The CDR3 DNA is TGTGCCAGCAGCCTCCTGGGGGCTAGCGGGGCCTACGAGCAGTACTTC.

The sample holds a few counts of this clonotype. The genes are TRBV3-1 and TRBJ2-3; D possibly corresponds to TRBD2 (6 bases). The V gene lost 9 bases and the J gene lost 3 bases, with 13 bases spanning the gap. Germline V gene sequence: CDR1 LGHDT, CDR2 YNNKEL (reference sequence). This CDR3 has 13 residues. CDR3 in amino acids: CASKRSGTDTQYF. The CDR3 DNA reads TGTGCCAGTAAACGAAGCGGGACAGATACGCAGTATTTT.

This clonotype occurred a few times. The V call is TRBV18, the J call TRBJ1-2, with unresolved D. Germline loops: CDR1 KGHSH, CDR2 LQKENI. This CDR3 comprises 13 residues. Trimming took 1 base from V and 6 from J, leaving 9 bases between them. The DNA of the CDR3 is TGTGCCAGCTCACCACAACCAGGCGATGGCTACACCTTC. Encoded protein: CASSPQPGDGYTF.